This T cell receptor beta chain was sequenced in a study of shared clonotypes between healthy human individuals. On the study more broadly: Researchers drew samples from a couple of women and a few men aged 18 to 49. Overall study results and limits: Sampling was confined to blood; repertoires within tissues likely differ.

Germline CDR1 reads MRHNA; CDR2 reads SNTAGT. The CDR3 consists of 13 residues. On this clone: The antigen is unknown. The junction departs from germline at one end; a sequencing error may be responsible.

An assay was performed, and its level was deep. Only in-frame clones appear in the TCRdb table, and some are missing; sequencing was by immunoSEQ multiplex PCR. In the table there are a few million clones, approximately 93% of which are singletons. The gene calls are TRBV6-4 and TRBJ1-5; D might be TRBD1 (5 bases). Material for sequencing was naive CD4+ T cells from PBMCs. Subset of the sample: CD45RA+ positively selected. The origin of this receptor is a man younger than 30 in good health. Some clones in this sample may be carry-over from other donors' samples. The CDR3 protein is CAGSDGGDQPQHF. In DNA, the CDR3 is TGTGCCGGCAGTGACGGGGGGGATCAGCCCCAGCATTTT.